Below, one T cell receptor beta chain is given with its context. Profiled with immunoSEQ multiplex PCR; TCRdb holds only in-frame clones, not every one. The profile covers 110,000 or so clones, with 80% to 90% appearing a single time and less than 10% taken by the ten largest. The data were obtained in a study of T cell responses to AZD1222 COVID-19 vaccine. The wider study: Pooled together were second doses at about 4 or about 12 weeks.

The receptor's source is an adult in good health. This sample comprised peripheral blood, obtained on day 0 of AZD1222 vaccination.

The CDR3 nucleotides read TGCGCCAGCAGCTTGGGGTCAGGGCAAGAGACCCAGTACTTC. Translating it yields CASSLGSGQETQYF. The rearrangement joins TRBV5-1 to TRBJ2-5; TRBD1 is a possible D gene (5 bases). The ends were cut back, 0 bases at V and 2 bases at J, with 8 bases in the middle. Germline CDR1 SGHRS, CDR2 YFSETQ. The length of the CDR3 is 14 residues.